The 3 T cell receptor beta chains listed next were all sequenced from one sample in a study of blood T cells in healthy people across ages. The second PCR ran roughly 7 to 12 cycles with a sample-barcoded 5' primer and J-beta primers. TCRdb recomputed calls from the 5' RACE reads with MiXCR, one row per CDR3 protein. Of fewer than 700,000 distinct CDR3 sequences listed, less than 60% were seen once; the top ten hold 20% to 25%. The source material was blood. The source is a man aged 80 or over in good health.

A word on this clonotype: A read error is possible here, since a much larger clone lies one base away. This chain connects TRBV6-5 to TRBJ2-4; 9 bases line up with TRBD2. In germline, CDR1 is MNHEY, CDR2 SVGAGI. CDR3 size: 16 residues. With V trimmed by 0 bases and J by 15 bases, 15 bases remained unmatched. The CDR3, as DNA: TGTGCCAGCAGTTACTCGGTTAGCGGGAGTCTCTACGAGCGGTACTTC. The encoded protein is CASSYSVSGSLYERYF.

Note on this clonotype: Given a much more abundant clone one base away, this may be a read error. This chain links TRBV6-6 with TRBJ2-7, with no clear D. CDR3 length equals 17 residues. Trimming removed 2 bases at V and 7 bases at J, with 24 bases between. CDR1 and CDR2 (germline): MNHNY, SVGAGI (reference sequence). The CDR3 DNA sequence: TGTGCCAGCAGTTACCCGAAAGGAGAACCCCAGACTCATGAGCAGTACTTC. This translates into CASSYPKGEPQTHEQYF.

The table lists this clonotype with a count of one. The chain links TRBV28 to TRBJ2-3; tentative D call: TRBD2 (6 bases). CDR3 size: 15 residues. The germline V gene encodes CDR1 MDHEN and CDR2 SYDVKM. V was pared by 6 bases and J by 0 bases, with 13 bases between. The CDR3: CASRSRRGSTDTQYF. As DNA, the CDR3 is TGTGCCAGCAGGTCCCGGCGGGGAAGCACAGATACGCAGTATTTT.